This is a list of T cell receptor beta chains from one sample in a study of T cell responses to AZD1222 COVID-19 vaccine. Here immunoSEQ multiplex PCR was the method, and the copy in TCRdb shows in-frame clones only, minus some. This table has about 90,000 clones, approximately 88% appearing once. This specimen was peripheral blood, taken 28 days after the second AZD1222 dose. Receptor source: an adult who received the AZD1222 COVID-19 vaccine. Both conserved end residues are part of each CDR3. D genes are given only for firm matches. Only part of the rows carry a size: once, few, many, or a class if the clone is expanded.

D gene	CDR3 length	clone size	V gene	J gene	CDR3 protein	CDR3 DNA
TRBD1	13	NA	TRBV7-9	TRBJ1-2	CASSTGTGYGYTF	TGTGCCAGCAGCACAGGGACAGGCTATGGCTACACCTTC
TRBD1	19	NA	TRBV15	TRBJ2-7	CATSRVGTGGDPSSYEQYF	TGTGCCACCAGCAGAGTCGGGACAGGGGGCGACCCTAGCTCCTACGAGCAGTACTTC
TRBD1	15	NA	TRBV9	TRBJ1-2	CASSAQSRGNYGYTF	TGTGCCAGCAGCGCTCAGTCCAGGGGGAACTATGGCTACACCTTC
NA	15	NA	TRBV6-1	TRBJ1-5	CASSEVRISNQPQHF	TGTGCCAGCAGTGAAGTCCGGATTAGCAATCAGCCCCAGCATTTT
TRBD1	15	once	TRBV6-2/TRBV6-3	TRBJ1-6	CASSITRTGESPLHF	TGTGCCAGCAGCATAACCCGGACAGGCGAATCACCCCTCCACTTT
NA	14	NA	TRBV5-8	TRBJ1-1	CASSFHEGSTEAFF	TGTGCCAGCAGCTTTCATGAGGGGTCCACTGAAGCTTTCTTT
NA	14	NA	TRBV11-3	TRBJ2-5	CASSFMGGAETQYF	TGTGCCAGCAGCTTTATGGGGGGCGCGGAGACCCAGTACTTC
NA	15	NA	TRBV5-1	TRBJ2-7	CASSLEAGFSYEQYF	TGCGCCAGCAGCTTGGAGGCGGGGTTCTCCTACGAGCAGTACTTC
TRBD1	15	NA	TRBV5-1	TRBJ1-6	CASSLTGQGASPLHF	TGCGCCAGCAGCTTGACGGGACAGGGTGCTTCACCCCTCCACTTT
TRBD1	19	few	TRBV3-1/TRBV3-2	TRBJ1-5	CASSATGTGGQIGNQPQHF	TGTGCCAGCAGCGCGACCGGGACAGGGGGCCAAATAGGCAATCAGCCCCAGCATTTT
NA	16	NA	TRBV6-5	TRBJ1-1	CASSYSEEQGNTEAFF	TGTGCCAGCAGTTACTCAGAGGAGCAGGGGAATACTGAAGCTTTCTTT
TRBD1	14	NA	TRBV10-3	TRBJ1-2	CAISAQAGGYGYTF	TGTGCCATCAGTGCACAGGCAGGGGGCTATGGCTACACCTTC
TRBD1	13	NA	TRBV20-1	TRBJ2-7	CSASQGAKDEQYF	TGCAGTGCTAGTCAGGGGGCGAAGGACGAGCAGTACTTC
NA	13	NA	TRBV11-2	TRBJ2-5	CASSTGGGETQYF	TGTGCCAGCAGCACGGGGGGCGGGGAGACCCAGTACTTC
NA	13	NA	TRBV28	TRBJ1-2	CASTQAINYGYTF	TGTGCCAGCACCCAGGCCATTAACTATGGCTACACCTTC
NA	13	NA	TRBV6-5	TRBJ1-1	CASSTQGNTEAFF	TGTGCCAGCAGTACACAGGGTAACACTGAAGCTTTCTTT
NA	16	NA	TRBV7-9	TRBJ1-6	CASSPGRAGEESPLHF	TGTGCCAGCAGCCCCGGGAGGGCAGGGGAAGAATCACCCCTCCACTTT
TRBD1	15	NA	TRBV4-1	TRBJ2-1	CASSQRDRPPDEQFF	TGCGCCAGCAGCCAACGGGACAGACCCCCCGATGAGCAGTTCTTC
NA	15	NA	TRBV12-2	TRBJ1-2	CASRLMPRENYGYTF	TGTGCAAGTCGCTTAATGCCGAGGGAGAACTATGGCTACACCTTC
TRBD2	15	NA	TRBV28	TRBJ2-2	CASSLSGEGTGELFF	TGTGCCAGCAGTTTATCGGGGGAGGGGACCGGGGAGCTGTTTTTT
NA	15	NA	TRBV5-1	TRBJ2-2	CASHIGQSNTGELFF	TGCGCCAGTCATATAGGACAGAGTAACACCGGGGAGCTGTTTTTT
TRBD1	15	NA	TRBV6-5	TRBJ2-1	CASSYSTGTANEQFF	TGTGCCAGCAGTTACTCGACTGGGACAGCTAATGAGCAGTTCTTC
TRBD2	16	NA	TRBV28	TRBJ2-5	CASSSGLAAYQETQYF	TGTGCCAGCAGTTCCGGACTAGCGGCGTACCAAGAGACCCAGTACTTC
NA	16	NA	TRBV15	TRBJ2-6	CATSRRHRSGANVLTF	TGTGCCACCAGCAGACGACACCGCTCTGGGGCCAACGTCCTGACTTTC
NA	12	NA	TRBV13	TRBJ2-2	CASSLVTGELFF	TGTGCCAGCAGCTTAGTGACAGGGGAGCTGTTTTTT
NA	17	NA	TRBV4-3	TRBJ1-2	CASSESGRGRQNYGYTF	TGCGCCAGCAGCGAGTCCGGGAGAGGAAGACAAAACTATGGCTACACCTTC
TRBD1	15	NA	TRBV25-1	TRBJ2-5	CASSATGTGGETQYF	TGTGCCAGCAGTGCGACTGGGACAGGGGGAGAGACCCAGTACTTC
NA	13	NA	TRBV6-2/TRBV6-3	TRBJ1-2	CASSYGGDYGYTF	TGTGCCAGCAGTTACGGGGGTGACTATGGCTACACCTTC
TRBD2	17	NA	TRBV19	TRBJ2-1	CASSIGSSSGGLNEQFF	TGTGCCAGTAGTATTGGGAGTTCTAGCGGGGGGCTTAATGAGCAGTTCTTC
NA	12	few	TRBV7-9	TRBJ1-2	CASSLWQGGYTF	TGTGCCAGCAGCTTATGGCAGGGTGGCTACACCTTC
NA	14	NA	TRBV2	TRBJ1-2	CASSERVGTYGYTF	TGTGCCAGCAGTGAAAGGGTCGGAACCTATGGCTACACCTTC
TRBD1	14	NA	TRBV3-1/TRBV3-2	TRBJ2-1	CASSLNPGGYEQFF	TGTGCCAGCAGCCTCAACCCAGGGGGCTATGAGCAGTTCTTC
TRBD1	15	NA	TRBV4-3	TRBJ2-5	CASSPGTGDQETQYF	TGCGCCAGCAGCCCTGGGACAGGGGACCAAGAGACCCAGTACTTC
NA	16	NA	TRBV28	TRBJ1-1	CASGTGTEASTTEAFF	TGTGCCAGCGGTACCGGGACGGAAGCCTCGACGACTGAAGCTTTCTTT
NA	12	NA	TRBV7-2	TRBJ2-7	CASRPPMGEQYF	TGTGCCAGCAGACCCCCCATGGGCGAGCAGTACTTC
TRBD1	14	few	TRBV10-3	TRBJ1-6	CAMSGTGYNSPLHF	TGTGCCATGTCCGGGACAGGGTATAATTCACCCCTCCACTTT
NA	15	once	TRBV6-6	TRBJ2-4	CASLASGAAKNIQYF	TGTGCCAGTCTCGCCTCGGGTGCGGCCAAAAACATTCAGTACTTC
NA	16	NA	TRBV7-2	TRBJ1-1	CASSFLGGARNTEAFF	TGTGCCAGCAGCTTCCTAGGGGGGGCTCGAAACACTGAAGCTTTCTTT
NA	13	NA	TRBV30	TRBJ1-5	CAWSPDSNQPQHF	TGTGCCTGGAGTCCTGATAGCAATCAGCCCCAGCATTTT
NA	14	NA	TRBV4-3	TRBJ2-7	CASSQDAESYEQYF	TGCGCCAGCAGCCAAGATGCGGAGAGCTACGAGCAGTACTTC
NA	14	NA	TRBV11-3	TRBJ1-1	CASSSLGAGTEAFF	TGTGCCAGCAGCTCCCTCGGCGCTGGCACTGAAGCTTTCTTT
TRBD1	19	NA	TRBV27	TRBJ2-6	CASRRTGVGEWAGANVLTF	TGTGCCAGCAGGAGAACAGGGGTAGGGGAATGGGCTGGGGCCAACGTCCTGACTTTC
NA	14	NA	TRBV10-1	TRBJ2-7	CAALRGRISYEQYF	TGCGCCGCCCTTCGAGGCAGAATTTCCTACGAGCAGTACTTC
NA	16	NA	TRBV28	TRBJ1-5	CASSEIGTGLNQPQHF	TGTGCCAGCAGTGAAATCGGAACAGGCCTCAATCAGCCCCAGCATTTT
NA	13	NA	TRBV7-9	TRBJ2-3	CASSLNLKDTQYF	TGTGCCAGCAGCTTAAATCTAAAGGATACGCAGTATTTT
NA	11	NA	TRBV6-5	TRBJ1-2	CASRQGSGYTF	TGTGCCAGCAGACAGGGTAGTGGCTACACCTTC
NA	12	NA	TRBV2	TRBJ1-6	CARGENNSPLHF	TGTGCCAGGGGAGAGAATAATTCACCCCTCCACTTT
NA	16	NA	TRBV7-2	TRBJ2-1	CASSQGGDGRNNEQFF	TGTGCCAGCAGCCAGGGCGGTGACGGGAGAAACAATGAGCAGTTCTTC
TRBD1	16	NA	TRBV4-3	TRBJ2-1	CASSQRGTGSYNEQFF	TGCGCCAGCAGCCAACGCGGGACAGGGTCCTACAATGAGCAGTTCTTC
TRBD1	16	NA	TRBV9	TRBJ1-1	CASSVWTGHLNTEAFF	TGTGCCAGCAGCGTATGGACAGGGCACCTGAACACTGAAGCTTTCTTT
NA	13	NA	TRBV7-8	TRBJ1-4	CASRTGLGEKLFF	TGTGCCAGCAGGACAGGATTGGGTGAAAAACTGTTTTTT
NA	13	few	TRBV29-1	TRBJ2-3	CSADRTSGDTQYF	TGCAGCGCTGACCGTACCTCTGGAGATACGCAGTATTTT